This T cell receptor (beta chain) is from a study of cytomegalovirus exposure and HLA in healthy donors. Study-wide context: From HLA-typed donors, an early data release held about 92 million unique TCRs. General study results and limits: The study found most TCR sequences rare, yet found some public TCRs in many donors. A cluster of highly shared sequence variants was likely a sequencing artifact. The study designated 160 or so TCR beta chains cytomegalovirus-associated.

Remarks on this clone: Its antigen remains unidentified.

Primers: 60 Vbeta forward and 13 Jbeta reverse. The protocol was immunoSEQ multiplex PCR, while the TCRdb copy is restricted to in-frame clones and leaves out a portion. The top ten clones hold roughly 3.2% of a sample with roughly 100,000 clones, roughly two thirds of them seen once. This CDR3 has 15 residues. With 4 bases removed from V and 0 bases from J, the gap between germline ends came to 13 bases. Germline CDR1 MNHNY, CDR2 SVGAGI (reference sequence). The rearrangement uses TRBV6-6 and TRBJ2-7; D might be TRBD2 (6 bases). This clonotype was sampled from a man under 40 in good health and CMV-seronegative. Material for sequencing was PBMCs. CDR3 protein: CASSSGLPISYEQYF. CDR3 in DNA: TGTGCCAGCAGTTCGGGACTTCCTATCTCCTACGAGCAGTACTTC.